A selection of T cell receptor beta chains follows, all from one sample in a study of blood T cell repertoires in COVID-19. Using immunoSEQ multiplex PCR, the repertoire was profiled, and TCRdb retains in-frame clones only, with some absent. The data show fewer than 150,000 clones, approximately 82% seen once. The sequenced material came from peripheral blood. The receptors shown here come from a man in his fifties or sixties who had recovered from COVID-19. The CDR3 runs from the conserved cysteine through the conserved F or W. The D gene is left open where the match is weak. Clone size is shown for a subset of rows, as once, few, many or a class of expanded clone.

>TRBV2|-|TRBJ2-5|few|12
CASSEQQETQYF
TGTGCCAGCAGTGAGCAGCAAGAGACCCAGTACTTC
>TRBV6-5|-|TRBJ1-2|-|15
CASTLAHGSNYGYTF
TGTGCCAGCACCTTAGCCCATGGATCTAACTATGGCTACACCTTC
>TRBV28|-|TRBJ2-5|-|13
CASSPGQQGSQYF
TGTGCCAGCAGTCCTGGACAGCAAGGATCCCAGTACTTC
>TRBV5-5|TRBD1|TRBJ2-5|-|14
CASSTQGAQETQYF
TGTGCCAGCAGCACACAGGGGGCCCAAGAGACCCAGTACTTC
>TRBV10-3|-|TRBJ2-1|-|16
CAISETDRDILAEQFF
TGTGCCATCAGTGAGACAGACAGGGACATACTAGCTGAGCAGTTCTTC
>TRBV11-3|-|TRBJ2-3|-|17
CASSLEGAGAGSDTQYF
TGTGCCAGCAGCTTAGAGGGGGCGGGAGCAGGATCAGATACGCAGTATTTT
>TRBV5-1|TRBD1|TRBJ2-1|-|15
CASSPGQGPYNEQFF
TGCGCCAGCAGCCCGGGACAGGGGCCCTACAATGAGCAGTTCTTC
>TRBV3-1/TRBV3-2|-|TRBJ2-3|-|16
CASSLPGPLRTDTQYF
TGTGCCAGCAGCCTACCTGGGCCCCTTCGCACAGATACGCAGTATTTT
>TRBV5-1|-|TRBJ2-5|-|15
CASSPWRTSGETQYF
TGCGCCAGCAGCCCATGGAGGACAAGCGGGGAGACCCAGTACTTC
>TRBV9|TRBD1|TRBJ2-6|-|17
CASSSRDREAGANVLTF
TGTGCCAGCAGCAGCCGGGACAGGGAGGCTGGGGCCAACGTCCTGACTTTC
>TRBV19|TRBD1|TRBJ2-7|-|14
CASRRTGDSYEQYF
TGTGCCAGTAGGAGGACAGGGGACTCCTACGAGCAGTACTTC